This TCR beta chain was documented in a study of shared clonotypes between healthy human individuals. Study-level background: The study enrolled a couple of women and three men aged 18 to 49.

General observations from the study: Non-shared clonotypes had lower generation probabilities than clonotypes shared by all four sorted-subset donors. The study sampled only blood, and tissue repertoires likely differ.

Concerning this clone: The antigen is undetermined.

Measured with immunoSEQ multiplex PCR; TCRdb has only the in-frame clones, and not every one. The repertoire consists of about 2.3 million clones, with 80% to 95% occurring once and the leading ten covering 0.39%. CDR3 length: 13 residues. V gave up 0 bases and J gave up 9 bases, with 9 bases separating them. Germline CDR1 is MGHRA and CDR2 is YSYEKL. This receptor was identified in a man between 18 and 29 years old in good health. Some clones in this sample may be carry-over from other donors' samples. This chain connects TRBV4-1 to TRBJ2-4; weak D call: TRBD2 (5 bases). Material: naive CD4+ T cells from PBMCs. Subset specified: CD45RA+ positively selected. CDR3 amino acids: CASSQDKGSIQYF. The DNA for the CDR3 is TGCGCCAGCAGCCAAGACAAAGGGAGCATTCAGTACTTC.